A selection of T cell receptor beta chains follows, all from one sample in a study of T-cell reconstitution after alpha-beta-depleted transplantation in children. TCRdb passed the PCR reads through MiXCR, listing each CDR3 protein once. The profile shows some 200,000 distinct CDR3 sequences, 9.5% to 13% of them singletons. This sample comprised PBMCs, obtained before TCRalphabeta/CD19-depleted stem cell transplant. These receptors originate from a child under two years old with acute myeloid leukemia, due to receive a stem cell transplant. Both conserved end residues are part of each CDR3. A D gene is named only where the DNA matches it firmly. Clone size is not always given. Where it is, it says once, few, many or a class for expanded clones.

d_call clone_size j_call v_call cdr3_aa cdr3_nt
NA many TRBJ1-2 TRBV5-1 CASSTIPDGYGYTF TGCGCCAGCAGTACTATTCCGGACGGCTATGGCTACACCTTC
TRBD2 many TRBJ2-1 TRBV3-1 CASSPQGGRASLSYNEQFF TGTGCCAGCAGCCCCCAGGGCGGGAGGGCCAGCCTTTCCTACAATGAGCAGTTCTTC
TRBD2 many TRBJ2-3 TRBV27 CASSRRLARGDTQYF TGTGCCAGCAGCCGGAGACTAGCTCGGGGAGATACGCAGTATTTT
TRBD1 many TRBJ1-1 TRBV27 CASRTGVTEAFF TGTGCCAGCAGAACAGGGGTTACTGAAGCTTTCTTT
TRBD2 many TRBJ2-7 TRBV20-1 CSARVPAGVKNEQYF TGCAGTGCTAGAGTACCAGCGGGAGTAAAGAACGAGCAGTACTTC
NA many TRBJ2-1 TRBV20-1 CSARDAGPPVF TGCAGTGCTAGAGATGCCGGGCCCCCGGTCTTC
NA many TRBJ2-3 TRBV29-1 CSVAQGGHDTQYF TGCAGCGTTGCGCAGGGGGGGCATGATACGCAGTATTTT
NA many TRBJ1-1 TRBV12-3/TRBV12-4 CASRPLLNTEAFF TGTGCCAGCAGGCCCCTCCTGAACACTGAAGCTTTCTTT
NA many TRBJ1-5 TRBV6-1 CASSERTANQPQHF TGTGCCAGCAGTGAAAGGACAGCCAATCAGCCCCAGCATTTT
NA many TRBJ2-3 TRBV15 CATSRGDEDTQYF TGTGCCACCAGCAGGGGGGATGAGGATACGCAGTATTTT
NA NA TRBJ2-1 TRBV6-5 CASSYSVAALHNEQFF TGTGCCAGCAGTTACTCGGTAGCGGCTCTCCACAATGAGCAGTTCTTC
NA NA TRBJ2-1 TRBV5-5 CASSLDPREINEQFF TGTGCCAGCAGCTTGGACCCACGGGAGATCAATGAGCAGTTCTTC
NA NA TRBJ2-3 TRBV20-1 CSASRGRTDTQYF TGCAGTGCTAGTAGGGGAAGGACAGATACGCAGTATTTT
NA few TRBJ2-7 TRBV5-1 CASSLEEVLGFEQYF TGCGCCAGCAGCTTGGAGGAGGTTTTGGGATTCGAGCAGTACTTC
NA many TRBJ1-3 TRBV20-1 CSASTTGSGNTIYF TGCAGTGCTAGCACGACCGGGTCTGGAAACACCATATATTTT
TRBD2 few TRBJ2-2 TRBV19 CASSRGLDGTGELFF TGTGCCAGTAGTAGGGGACTAGATGGCACCGGGGAGCTGTTTTTT
NA many TRBJ1-6 TRBV5-6 CASSPRVGLNSPLHF TGTGCCAGCAGCCCCCGAGTCGGGCTAAATTCACCCCTCCACTTT
NA NA TRBJ1-2 TRBV20-1 CSARDPRSTYGYTF TGCAGTGCTAGAGATCCTCGCAGTACATATGGCTACACCTTC
NA many TRBJ2-3 TRBV28 CASSEQFTSTDTQYF TGTGCCAGCAGTGAACAGTTTACTAGCACAGATACGCAGTATTTT
TRBD2 many TRBJ2-3 TRBV20-1 CSANGLADTQYF TGCAGTGCAAATGGACTAGCCGATACGCAGTATTTT
NA many TRBJ2-3 TRBV29-1 CSGRKPTDTQYF TGCAGCGGCCGGAAGCCCACAGATACGCAGTATTTT
NA many TRBJ1-1 TRBV7-2 CASSSGMGGVFTEAFF TGTGCCAGCAGCTCTGGAATGGGAGGCGTGTTCACTGAAGCTTTCTTT
TRBD1 many TRBJ2-2 TRBV5-5 CASSPHRGRDTGELFF TGTGCCAGCAGCCCGCACAGGGGCCGGGACACCGGGGAGCTGTTTTTT
TRBD2 few TRBJ2-7 TRBV10-2 CASSGKTSGAPFEQYF TGCGCCAGCAGTGGAAAGACTAGCGGGGCCCCCTTCGAGCAGTACTTC
NA many TRBJ2-1 TRBV5-6 CASSLLGVENNEQFF TGTGCCAGCAGCTTGCTGGGGGTAGAAAACAATGAGCAGTTCTTC
TRBD1 many TRBJ1-5 TRBV2 CASSEIWAGGQPQHF TGTGCCAGCAGTGAAATCTGGGCAGGGGGACAGCCCCAGCATTTT
TRBD2 many TRBJ2-1 TRBV5-1 CASSLGLAPNNEQFF TGCGCCAGCAGCTTGGGACTAGCGCCAAACAATGAGCAGTTCTTC
NA NA TRBJ2-2 TRBV7-3 CASSFSGSTRELFF TGTGCCAGCAGTTTCAGCGGGTCCACCAGGGAGCTGTTTTTT
TRBD1 many TRBJ2-7 TRBV13 CASSFPGQDYEQYF TGTGCCAGCAGCTTCCCGGGACAGGACTACGAGCAGTACTTC
NA many TRBJ2-1 TRBV20-1 CSARDRSLPYNEQFF TGCAGTGCTAGAGATCGTAGTCTCCCTTACAATGAGCAGTTCTTC
NA many TRBJ2-5 TRBV5-4 CASSLVENQETQYF TGTGCCAGCAGCCTTGTCGAGAATCAAGAGACCCAGTACTTC
NA many TRBJ2-6 TRBV7-9 CASSFGGANVLTF TGTGCCAGCAGCTTTGGAGGGGCCAACGTCCTGACTTTC
NA many TRBJ2-5 TRBV5-5 CASSLGTEQETQYF TGTGCCAGCAGCTTGGGAACAGAACAAGAGACCCAGTACTTC
NA many TRBJ2-4 TRBV20-1 CSARQGRNIQYF TGCAGTGCTAGACAGGGGAGAAACATTCAGTACTTC
TRBD1 many TRBJ1-6 TRBV20-1 CSASGTGVSPLHF TGCAGTGCTTCCGGGACAGGGGTCTCACCCCTCCACTTT
TRBD1 NA TRBJ2-7 TRBV3-1 CASRGQVKDEQYF TGTGCCAGCAGGGGACAGGTTAAAGACGAGCAGTACTTC
NA many TRBJ1-1 TRBV5-1 CASSVVAGMNTEAFF TGCGCCAGCAGCGTGGTTGCTGGGATGAACACTGAAGCTTTCTTT
NA many TRBJ2-3 TRBV5-1 CASSLSWRGSTDTQYF TGCGCCAGCAGCTTGTCATGGCGGGGTAGCACAGATACGCAGTATTTT
TRBD1 many TRBJ1-4 TRBV7-9 CASSPGTGGEKLFF TGTGCCAGCAGCCCCGGGACAGGAGGGGAAAAACTGTTTTTT
TRBD1 many TRBJ2-6 TRBV18 CASSLGQGNSGANVLTF TGTGCCAGCTCACTGGGACAGGGGAACTCTGGGGCCAACGTCCTGACTTTC
NA many TRBJ1-1 TRBV28 CASSTENTEAFF TGTGCCAGCAGTACGGAGAACACTGAAGCTTTCTTT
NA NA TRBJ2-7 TRBV7-2 CASSSQGETSYEQYF TGTGCCAGCAGCTCCCAGGGAGAGACCTCCTACGAGCAGTACTTC
TRBD2 NA TRBJ2-5 TRBV25-1 CASSERGRGQETQYF TGTGCCAGCAGTGAGCGAGGGCGGGGGCAAGAGACCCAGTACTTC
NA many TRBJ2-7 TRBV10-3 CATGGQNYEQYF TGTGCCACCGGGGGACAGAACTACGAGCAGTACTTC
NA many TRBJ1-5 TRBV12-3/TRBV12-4 CASSLGAGVEPQHF TGTGCCAGCAGCCTGGGGGCAGGGGTTGAGCCCCAGCATTTT
TRBD1 many TRBJ1-2 TRBV20-1 CSADRDPLFYGYTF TGCAGTGCTGACAGGGATCCCCTTTTCTATGGCTACACCTTC
NA many TRBJ1-6 TRBV6-2/TRBV6-3 CASSLGVESSYNSPLHF TGTGCCAGCAGTTTAGGGGTCGAAAGCTCCTATAATTCACCCCTCCACTTT
NA few TRBJ2-5 TRBV5-1 CASSLGRDETQYF TGCGCCAGCAGCTTGGGCAGGGACGAGACCCAGTACTTC
TRBD2 many TRBJ2-7 TRBV20-1 CSARDPSGSDEQYF TGCAGTGCTAGAGATCCCAGCGGGAGTGACGAGCAGTACTTC
TRBD2 many TRBJ2-1 TRBV20-1 CSARTSGGAVNEQFF TGCAGTGCTAGGACTAGCGGGGGGGCTGTGAATGAGCAGTTCTTC
NA many TRBJ1-2 TRBV19 CASSTRTESYGYTF TGTGCCAGTAGTACTCGGACTGAATCCTATGGCTACACCTTC
TRBD1 NA TRBJ2-1 TRBV30 CAWDRGSYNEQFF TGTGCCTGGGACAGGGGGTCCTACAATGAGCAGTTCTTC
NA many TRBJ2-1 TRBV9 CASSVGDSHYNEQFF TGTGCCAGCAGCGTAGGGGACTCCCACTACAATGAGCAGTTCTTC
NA many TRBJ2-5 TRBV3-1 CASGIRAGETQYF TGTGCCAGCGGAATTAGAGCTGGAGAGACCCAGTACTTC